Listed below are T cell receptor beta chains from one sample, sequenced in a study of blood T cell repertoires in COVID-19. Some clones are missing from TCRdb's copy, which holds only in-frame ones; the method was immunoSEQ multiplex PCR. The data show about 63,000 clones, with 65% to 85% seen just once and 3.5% to 4% held by the top ten. Material for sequencing was PBMCs or T cells enriched from blood (not recorded which). Source of these receptors: a woman aged 40-49 years with acute COVID-19. CDR3s include the opening cysteine and the closing phenylalanine or tryptophan. The D gene is left open where the match is weak. The size field is filled for only some rows; it gives once, few, many or a size class.

d_call,v_call,clone_size,j_call,cdr3_aa,cdr3_nt
.,TRBV7-8,.,TRBJ1-1,CASSLGGSLNTEAFF,TGTGCCAGCAGCTTAGGGGGCAGTCTGAACACTGAAGCTTTCTTT
.,TRBV2,.,TRBJ1-4,CASSESSLFF,TGTGCCAGCAGTGAATCATCCCTGTTTTTT
.,TRBV2,.,TRBJ2-3,CASSGQGLADTQYF,TGTGCCAGCAGTGGTCAGGGGCTGGCAGATACGCAGTATTTT
.,TRBV2,.,TRBJ2-5,CASSRGLGGETQYF,TGTGCCAGCAGTCGAGGACTCGGCGGCGAGACCCAGTACTTC
.,TRBV12-3/TRBV12-4,.,TRBJ2-1,CASSSYGGNEQFF,TGTGCCAGCAGTTCTTATGGGGGGAATGAGCAGTTCTTC
TRBD2,TRBV5-1,few,TRBJ2-3,CASSLRGVLTDTQYF,TGCGCCAGCAGCTTACGGGGGGTCCTCACAGATACGCAGTATTTT
TRBD1,TRBV6-5,.,TRBJ2-7,CASTAGQGVLYEQYF,TGTGCCAGCACGGCCGGACAGGGGGTATTGTACGAGCAGTACTTC
.,TRBV21-1,.,TRBJ1-3,CASTQRTEVAGNTIYF,TGTGCCAGCACCCAAAGGACAGAAGTCGCTGGAAACACCATATATTTT
TRBD1,TRBV5-4,.,TRBJ1-2,CASSLGSTGVDYGYTF,TGTGCCAGCAGCTTAGGATCGACAGGGGTGGATTATGGCTACACCTTC
.,TRBV12-3/TRBV12-4,.,TRBJ1-1,CASSFKNTEAFF,TGTGCCAGCAGTTTCAAGAACACTGAAGCTTTCTTT
TRBD1,TRBV15,.,TRBJ1-5,CATSRRDRAGNQPQHF,TGTGCCACCAGCCGACGGGACAGGGCTGGCAATCAGCCCCAGCATTTT
.,TRBV24-1,.,TRBJ1-2,CATSATVSYGYTF,TGTGCCACCAGTGCGACAGTGTCCTATGGCTACACCTTC
.,TRBV29-1,few,TRBJ1-5,CSVGARNQPQHF,TGCAGCGTTGGGGCCCGAAATCAGCCCCAGCATTTT
TRBD2,TRBV27,.,TRBJ2-1,CASSFAGPGGYNEQFF,TGTGCCAGCAGTTTTGCGGGGCCGGGGGGGTACAATGAGCAGTTCTTC
TRBD1,TRBV29-1,.,TRBJ1-1,CSVQQGAGPTNSFF,TGCAGCGTCCAACAGGGGGCTGGCCCCACCAACTCTTTCTTT
.,TRBV5-1,.,TRBJ2-6,CASSLDTHGSGANVLTF,TGCGCCAGCAGCTTGGATACGCACGGCTCTGGGGCCAACGTCCTGACTTTC
.,TRBV27,.,TRBJ2-7,CASSPGTGPSYEQYF,TGTGCCAGCAGTCCTGGCACAGGACCATCCTACGAGCAGTACTTC
.,TRBV7-2,.,TRBJ1-4,CASSLGGDVNEKLFF,TGTGCCAGCAGCTTAGGGGGGGACGTTAATGAAAAACTGTTTTTT
.,TRBV28,.,TRBJ1-6,CASSLLPGNNSPLHF,TGTGCCAGCAGTTTATTGCCAGGGAACAATTCACCCCTCCACTTT
TRBD1,TRBV7-9,.,TRBJ1-1,CASSAVQGADEAFF,TGTGCCAGCAGCGCCGTACAGGGGGCTGATGAAGCTTTCTTT
TRBD2,TRBV11-2,.,TRBJ2-2,CASSPRASGANTGELFF,TGTGCCAGCAGCCCCCGAGCTAGCGGGGCGAACACCGGGGAGCTGTTTTTT
.,TRBV5-8,few,TRBJ1-3,CASSRRKGRGNTIYF,TGTGCCAGCAGCCGGCGGAAGGGGAGGGGAAACACCATATATTTT
TRBD2,TRBV19,once,TRBJ2-2,CASSIGVVPRLAGVRGTGELFF,TGTGCCAGTAGTATAGGGGTCGTACCGAGACTAGCGGGAGTTCGTGGCACCGGGGAGCTGTTTTTT
TRBD1,TRBV20-1,.,TRBJ1-5,CSASETTGPEQPQHF,TGCAGTGCTAGTGAAACGACAGGGCCGGAACAGCCCCAGCATTTT
TRBD1,TRBV6-1,.,TRBJ1-1,CASSENRGRGREAFF,TGTGCCAGCAGTGAAAACAGGGGGCGAGGACGAGAAGCTTTCTTT
.,TRBV13,.,TRBJ2-3,CASSLVGGISTDTQYF,TGTGCCAGCAGCTTAGTCGGCGGTATTAGCACAGATACGCAGTATTTT
.,TRBV11-2,.,TRBJ1-2,CASSLNPLAGYTF,TGTGCCAGCAGCCTCAACCCTTTAGCTGGCTACACCTTC
.,TRBV5-8,.,TRBJ2-1,CASRFNSGILPILYNEQFF,TGTGCCAGCAGGTTCAATTCAGGGATTCTGCCCATATTATACAATGAGCAGTTCTTC
TRBD2,TRBV6-1,.,TRBJ2-2,CASSVSGGDTGELFF,TGTGCCAGCAGTGTGAGCGGGGGGGACACCGGGGAGCTGTTTTTT
TRBD2,TRBV6-1,.,TRBJ2-7,CASSVASGALYEQYF,TGTGCCAGCAGTGTAGCTAGCGGGGCTCTCTACGAGCAGTACTTC
.,TRBV4-2,.,TRBJ2-1,CASSQEYQGSYNEQFF,TGTGCCAGCAGCCAAGAGTACCAGGGTTCCTACAATGAGCAGTTCTTC
TRBD1,TRBV5-1,.,TRBJ1-2,CASSSDLTGGNGYTF,TGCGCCAGCAGCTCCGACCTGACAGGGGGCAATGGCTACACCTTC
.,TRBV5-1,.,TRBJ1-3,CASSLWGDAIYF,TGCGCCAGCAGCTTATGGGGGGACGCCATATATTTT
.,TRBV7-6,.,TRBJ1-1,CASSSDSNTEAFF,TGTGCCAGCAGCTCGGACAGCAACACTGAAGCTTTCTTT
.,TRBV11-2,.,TRBJ1-2,CASSYRDTYGYTF,TGTGCCAGCAGCTACCGGGACACCTATGGCTACACCTTC
TRBD2,TRBV10-1,.,TRBJ2-3,CASSPGTSSRFAQYF,TGCGCCAGCAGTCCCGGGACTAGCTCTAGATTCGCGCAGTATTTT
TRBD2,TRBV4-1,.,TRBJ2-1,CASSQGTSGGDEQFF,TGCGCCAGCAGCCAAGGGACTAGCGGGGGGGATGAGCAGTTCTTC
TRBD2,TRBV3-1/TRBV3-2,.,TRBJ2-2,CASSQKGTSGAGELFF,TGTGCCAGCAGCCAAAAAGGGACTAGCGGGGCCGGGGAGCTGTTTTTT
.,TRBV28,.,TRBJ2-3,CASNLPQGPGTDTQYF,TGTGCCAGCAACCTTCCACAGGGCCCGGGCACAGATACGCAGTATTTT
.,TRBV12-3/TRBV12-4,few,TRBJ2-7,CASSLGLAYEQYF,TGTGCCAGCAGTTTAGGACTAGCCTACGAGCAGTACTTC
.,TRBV28,.,TRBJ2-5,CASSFSPQETQYF,TGTGCCAGCAGTTTTAGTCCCCAAGAGACCCAGTACTTC
TRBD1,TRBV5-4,.,TRBJ1-1,CASSSGQRAFF,TGTGCCAGCAGCTCGGGACAGCGAGCTTTCTTT
TRBD1,TRBV5-1,.,TRBJ2-1,CASSITGVMPSYNEQFF,TGCGCCAGCAGCATAACAGGGGTTATGCCTTCCTACAATGAGCAGTTCTTC
.,TRBV2,.,TRBJ1-1,CASSESGTGITDLNTEAFF,TGTGCCAGCAGTGAATCAGGTACAGGGATTACTGATTTGAACACTGAAGCTTTCTTT
TRBD1,TRBV6-5,.,TRBJ1-1,CASNRDRVSYGEAFF,TGTGCCAGCAACCGGGACAGGGTGTCGTACGGGGAAGCTTTCTTT
.,TRBV3-1/TRBV3-2,.,TRBJ2-4,CASSQRGSTDKNIQYF,TGTGCCAGCAGCCAACGAGGGAGTACAGACAAAAACATTCAGTACTTC
.,TRBV7-9,.,TRBJ1-2,CASSSTRAAGYGYTF,TGTGCCAGCAGCTCGACCAGGGCGGCCGGATATGGCTACACCTTC
TRBD1,TRBV4-1,few,TRBJ1-2,CASSLRAGGHGYTF,TGCGCCAGCAGCCTACGAGCAGGGGGCCATGGCTACACCTTC
TRBD2,TRBV11-2,.,TRBJ2-1,CASSLVLAGQRVEQFF,TGTGCCAGCAGCTTAGTCCTAGCGGGGCAGCGGGTTGAGCAGTTCTTC
TRBD2,TRBV9,.,TRBJ2-1,CASSVELGGGAAGSYNEQFF,TGTGCCAGCAGCGTAGAGTTGGGCGGGGGGGCCGCAGGTTCCTACAATGAGCAGTTCTTC
TRBD1,TRBV3-1/TRBV3-2,.,TRBJ1-6,CASSFRTGTNSPLHF,TGTGCCAGCAGCTTTCGGACAGGAACGAATTCACCCCTCCACTTT
.,TRBV19,.,TRBJ2-7,CASSAGTLQYF,TGTGCCAGTAGTGCCGGGACTCTGCAGTACTTC
TRBD1,TRBV11-2,.,TRBJ1-2,CASSLDRGTAYGYTF,TGTGCCAGCAGCTTAGATAGGGGGACAGCATATGGCTACACCTTC